The clone carrying this TCR beta chain appeared many times. Antigen unknown. The sample comes from a study of T cells after posttransplantation cyclophosphamide. Findings and limits, study-wide: TRB clonality was highly associated with recipient CMV seropositivity and reactivation. Later post-transplant blood repertoires were often dominated by donor CD8+ memory clones. Blood and skin or GI T cell repertoires showed limited TRB overlap.

Peripheral blood was collected from the related graft donor on the marrow donation day. The germline gives CDR1 SGHNT, CDR2 YYREEE (reference sequence). The CDR3 is 14 amino acids. V dropped 0 bases and J dropped 7 bases, with 11 bases sitting between them. The table came from immunoSEQ multiplex PCR; TCRdb's copy has only in-frame clones and leaves some out. The repertoire shows tens of thousands of clones, none seen only once; the top ten take about 2.5%. The source is a woman between 55 and 75 years old in good health, CMV-negative, and a related stem cell transplant donor. Source material: PBMCs. The chain uses TRBV5-4 and TRBJ2-1; D is undetermined. Here the CDR3 DNA reads TGTGCCAGCAGCTTGGCCAATCGGGTGAATGAGCAGTTCTTC. Translated: CASSLANRVNEQFF.